This is a list of T cell receptor beta chains from one sample in a study of blood T cells in healthy people across ages. MiXCR, applied by TCRdb to the 5' RACE reads, yields one record per CDR3 protein. This sample has around 1,700,000 distinct CDR3 sequences, with roughly 30% found just once. The sample was blood. Source of these receptors: a woman between 25 and 40 years old in good health. Both conserved end residues are part of each CDR3. D genes are given only for firm matches. The listing skips clone size in some rows; elsewhere it reads once, few, many or a size class.

V gene,D gene,clone size,J gene,CDR3 DNA,CDR3 protein
TRBV6-5,-,-,TRBJ2-7,TGTGCCAGCAGTTACGACAGGACGAGCTCCTACAATGAGCAGTACTTC,CASSYDRTSSYNEQYF
TRBV28,-,-,TRBJ1-1,TGTGCCAGCAGTCGGCCACCTCCCCGGGGAACTGAAGCTTTCTTT,CASSRPPPRGTEAFF
TRBV29-1,TRBD1,-,TRBJ1-4,TGCAGCACTCCGGGACAGGGTAATGAAAAACTGTTTTTT,CSTPGQGNEKLFF
TRBV5-1,-,few,TRBJ2-5,TGCGCCAGCAGCTTGGTAGTCCTACAAGTTTCAAGGGAGACCCAGTACTTC,CASSLVVLQVSRETQYF
TRBV7-2,-,-,TRBJ2-3,TGTGCCAGCAGCCGACCGGGGTCAGATACGCAGTATTTT,CASSRPGSDTQYF
TRBV7-2,-,-,TRBJ2-7,TGTGCCAGCAGCAACCCCCGGGACGATAAATCCTACGAGCAGTACTTC,CASSNPRDDKSYEQYF
TRBV5-1,TRBD1,-,TRBJ1-2,TGCGCCAGCAGCTTAACGGGGACAGGCTATGGCCACACCTTC,CASSLTGTGYGHTF
TRBV28,-,-,TRBJ2-7,TGTGCCAGCAGTTTCGAGGGGGTCAACGAGCAGTACTTC,CASSFEGVNEQYF
TRBV7-2,TRBD2,-,TRBJ2-4,TGTGCCAGCAGCTTAGCCGGGACTAGCGGCGTAGATGAGCAGTACTTC,CASSLAGTSGVDEQYF
TRBV6-5,-,many,TRBJ2-5,TGTGCCAGCAGCCCGGAACGTCAAGAGACCCAGTACTTC,CASSPERQETQYF
TRBV24-1,-,-,TRBJ2-5,TGTGCCACCAGTGGTGCGGAGGAGTATACGCAGTACTTC,CATSGAEEYTQYF
TRBV11-3,-,-,TRBJ2-7,TGTGCCAGCAGCTTAGGGCATACAAACTACGAGCAGTACTTC,CASSLGHTNYEQYF
TRBV20-1,TRBD2,-,TRBJ2-5,TGCAGTGCCCCCAGTCCGGGGGGTATAGGGGAGACCCAGTACTTC,CSAPSPGGIGETQYF
TRBV28,-,-,TRBJ1-1,TGTGCCAGCAGTTCAATTGGGACGGCGAACACTGAAGCTTTCTTT,CASSSIGTANTEAFF
TRBV7-6,-,-,TRBJ2-7,TGTACCAGCAGCTTGTCAGGCTACGAGCAGTACTTC,CTSSLSGYEQYF
TRBV28,TRBD2,-,TRBJ2-7,TGTGCCAGCACGGGTGGTTTAGCGGGGTTTATCTACGAGCAGTACTTC,CASTGGLAGFIYEQYF
TRBV11-3,-,-,TRBJ1-6,TGTGCCAGCAGCTTAGATACGGGGTCACCCCTCCACTTT,CASSLDTGSPLHF
TRBV20-1,-,-,TRBJ2-2,TGCAGTGCTAGAGATGGGAGACAGAACACCGGGGAGCTGTTTTTT,CSARDGRQNTGELFF
TRBV3-1,-,-,TRBJ2-7,TGTGCCAGCAGCCAAGAGTCCAGGGGCGAGCAGTACTTC,CASSQESRGEQYF
TRBV7-2,-,-,TRBJ1-1,TGTGCCAGCAGCGGCGGGATTCAAGCTTTCTTT,CASSGGIQAFF
TRBV28,-,few,TRBJ1-2,TGTGCCAGTGAGGGAGGGCTTGGGGGCTACACCTTC,CASEGGLGGYTF
TRBV20-1,-,-,TRBJ2-1,TGCAGTGCCAGGGAACCAACTGGGGGAGGGGGAGGGAGGACCTACAATGAGCAGTTCTTC,CSAREPTGGGGGRTYNEQFF
TRBV29-1,TRBD1,-,TRBJ2-2,TGCAGCGTTGTAGGACAGGGTATTCCCGGGGAGCTGTTTTTT,CSVVGQGIPGELFF